The T cell receptor (beta chain) described here comes from a study of cytomegalovirus exposure and HLA in healthy donors. J lost 5 bases, V lost 5 bases, and 8 bases had no gene match. The CDR3 has 14 residues. Germline assignment: CDR1 LNHDA and CDR2 SQIVND (reference sequence). The PCR employed 60 Vbeta primers together with 13 Jbeta primers. Sequencing used immunoSEQ multiplex PCR; TCRdb keeps in-frame clones, though not all of them. The sample records about 82,000 clones, over 9.5% being singletons. This clone was observed a handful of times. The rearrangement links TRBV19 to TRBJ2-5; 7 bases fit TRBD2. This TCR was sampled from a man aged 60 to 75 in good health and CMV-seropositive. Sequenced input: PBMCs. This CDR3 is CASSLGGAGETQYF. The DNA for the CDR3 is TGTGCCAGTAGTTTGGGGGGAGCGGGGGAGACCCAGTACTTC.